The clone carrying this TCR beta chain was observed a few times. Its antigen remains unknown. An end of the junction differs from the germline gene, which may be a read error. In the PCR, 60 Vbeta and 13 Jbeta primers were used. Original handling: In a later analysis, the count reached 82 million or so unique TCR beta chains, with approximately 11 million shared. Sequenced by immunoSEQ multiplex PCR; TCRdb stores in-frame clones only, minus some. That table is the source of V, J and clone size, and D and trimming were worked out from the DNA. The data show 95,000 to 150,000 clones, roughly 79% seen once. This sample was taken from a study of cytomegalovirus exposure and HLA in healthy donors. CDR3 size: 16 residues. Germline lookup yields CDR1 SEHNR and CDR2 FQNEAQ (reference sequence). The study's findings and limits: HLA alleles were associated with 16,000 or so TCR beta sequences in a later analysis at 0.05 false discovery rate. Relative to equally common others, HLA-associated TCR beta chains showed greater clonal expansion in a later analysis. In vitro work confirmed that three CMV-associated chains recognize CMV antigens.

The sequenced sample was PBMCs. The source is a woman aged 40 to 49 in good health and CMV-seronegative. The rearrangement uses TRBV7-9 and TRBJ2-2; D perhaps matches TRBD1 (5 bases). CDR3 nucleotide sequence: TGTTCCAGCAGCCCCTCGGCTCTAGGGGCAGCCGGGGAGCTGTTTTTT. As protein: CSSSPSALGAAGELFF.